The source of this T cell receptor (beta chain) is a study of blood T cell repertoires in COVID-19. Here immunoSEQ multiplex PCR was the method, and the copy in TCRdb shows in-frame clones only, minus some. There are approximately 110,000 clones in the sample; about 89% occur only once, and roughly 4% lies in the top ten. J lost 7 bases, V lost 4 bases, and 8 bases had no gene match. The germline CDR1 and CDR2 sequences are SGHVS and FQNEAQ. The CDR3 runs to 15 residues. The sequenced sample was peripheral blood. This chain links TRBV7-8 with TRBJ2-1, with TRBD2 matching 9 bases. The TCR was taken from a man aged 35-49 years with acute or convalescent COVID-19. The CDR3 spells CASSSSGDLMNEQFF. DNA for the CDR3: TGTGCCAGCAGCTCTAGCGGGGATCTCATGAATGAGCAGTTCTTC.